This T cell receptor (beta chain) derives from a study of CD8 T cells in Susac syndrome. Whole-study results and caveats: The study conceded that relatively few individuals underwent its TCR sequencing and HLA analysis.

There are 15 residues in the CDR3. V was trimmed by 4 bases and J by 0 bases, leaving 15 bases between them. Germline V gene lookup returns CDR1 GTSNPN and CDR2 SVGIG (reference sequence). On this clonotype itself: Its antigen is unknown.

Random hexamers primed reverse transcription of about 0.45 to 1 ug RNA. TCRdb reanalysed the immunoSEQ multiplex PCR reads using MiXCR and keeps one entry per CDR3 protein. The table shows around 200,000 distinct CDR3 sequences, with 95% occurring only once. The sequenced sample consisted of CD4+ T cells from PBMCs. This TCR came from a human donor with multiple sclerosis. The chain uses TRBV30 and TRBJ1-1, with D unresolved. This CDR3 reads CAWKRLDRMNTEAFF. The CDR3 coding sequence is TGTGCCTGGAAGAGGTTGGATCGAATGAACACTGAAGCTTTCTTT. The full variable domain, completed using reference TRBV30 and TRBJ1-1, is SQTIHQWPATLVQPVGSPLSLECTVEGTSNPNLYWYRQAAGRGLQLLFYSVGIGQISSEVPQNLSASRPQDRQFILSSKKLLLSDSGFYLCAWKRLDRMNTEAFFGQGTRLTVV.